This TCR beta chain was identified during a study of CD8 T cells in ankylosing spondylitis. In germline, CDR1 is LGHDT, CDR2 YNNKEL (reference sequence). CDR3 length: 13 amino acids. It was by quantitative 5'-RACE with molecular barcodes that TCR beta libraries were made. Each CDR3 protein gets one entry after TCRdb re-called the 5' RACE reads with MiXCR. The sample shows more than 300,000 distinct CDR3 sequences, 9.5% to 13% of them seen only once. General study points: Matched synovial fluid from ankylosing spondylitis patients was reported to be enriched for disease-linked clones. For ankylosing spondylitis blood, a TCR beta motif of under ten highly homologous variants appeared characteristic.

About this clonotype itself: Its antigen remains unidentified. This clone may be a read error of a much larger clone one base away.

The clonotype comes from a female donor with ankylosing spondylitis or in good health (not recorded which). Material: blood, either unsorted or a sorted T cell fraction (not recorded which). The rearrangement uses TRBV3-1 and TRBJ2-1; D may be TRBD1 (6 bases). The chain's CDR3 is CASNQEGGTKQFF. CDR3 DNA: TGTGCCAGCAACCAAGAAGGGGGAACCAAGCAGTTCTTC.